This TCR beta chain was sequenced during a study of T-cell reconstitution after alpha-beta-depleted transplantation in children. As to this clonotype: Its cognate antigen is unknown.

General study results and limits: The origin of high day-60 TCRbeta diversity in some patients lay in surviving recipient T cells and thymic progenitors.

V lost 2 bases, J lost 5 bases, and 6 bases stayed unmatched. Germline CDR1 LGHNA, CDR2 YNFKEQ. This CDR3 contains 16 residues. The TCRbeta library incorporated unique molecular identifiers. From the PCR reads, TCRdb called clonotypes with MiXCR, one entry per CDR3 protein. The sample comprises 200,000 to 300,000 distinct CDR3 sequences, roughly 25% of which are singletons, and approximately 2.5% rests with the top ten. The source of this sequence is a girl aged 2-9 years with Fanconi anemia, due to receive a stem cell transplant. V is TRBV4-2 and J is TRBJ2-5; 12 nucleotides match TRBD2. The specimen comprised PBMCs, sampled before TCRalphabeta/CD19-depleted stem cell transplant. The CDR3 nucleotides are TGTGCCAGCAGCCAACCGGGACTAGCGGGTTTGGAGACCCAGTACTTC. It encodes CASSQPGLAGLETQYF.